The 32 T cell receptor beta chains below all came from one sample that was sequenced in a study of identical twins. From the 5' RACE reads, TCRdb called clonotypes with MiXCR, one entry per CDR3 protein. Of some 1,600,000 distinct CDR3 sequences in the sample, under 35% were seen once. Sample: cord blood. The origin of the receptors is a newborn girl in good health.

This clonotype turned up a few times. The chain joins TRBV20-1 to TRBJ2-5, with D hard to call. Germline-derived CDR1 and CDR2 are DFQATT and SNEGSKA (reference sequence). Trimming cost V 3 bases and J 3 bases, with 11 bases left between them. The length of the CDR3 is 13 residues. The CDR3 sequence: CSASLVGEETQYF. For the CDR3, the DNA is TGCAGTGCTAGCTTAGTTGGTGAAGAGACCCAGTACTTC.

This clonotype has more than one count but fewer than ten. Written as DNA, the CDR3 is TGTGCCAGCAGCCAAGCCGCGGGGGGCGCTCTCTCCTACAATGAGCAGTTCTTC. Amino acids: CASSQAAGGALSYNEQFF. The V gene is TRBV4-2, the J gene TRBJ2-1; TRBD2 agrees at 8 bases. Germline-derived CDR1 and CDR2 are LGHNA and YNFKEQ. The junction had 8 bases not matched to a gene; V was cut back by 1 base and J by 0 bases. CDR3 size: 18 residues.

This clonotype showed up just a few times. The chain uses TRBV4-1 and TRBJ2-3, with no clear D. The CDR3 has 16 amino acids. Germline values: CDR1 MGHRA, CDR2 YSYEKL. V gave up 3 bases and J gave up 2 bases, with 15 bases separating them. The CDR3 region has the DNA TGCGCCAGCAGCCACCTTATGTCACTGGCCACAGATACGCAGTATTTT. The encoded protein is CASSHLMSLATDTQYF.

In its sample, this clonotype was seen once. A much bigger clone sits one base away, suggesting this may be a read error. The chain uses TRBV3-1 and TRBJ1-6; weak D call: TRBD1 (6 bases). CDR3 length: 14 residues. Germline CDR1 is LGHDT and CDR2 is YNNKEL (reference sequence). The CDR3 spells CASSRRQDNSPPHF. In DNA, the CDR3 is TGTGCCAGCAGCCGGAGACAGGATAATTCACCCCCCCACTTT.

The gene calls are TRBV20-1 and TRBJ2-7; 7 positions match TRBD2. The CDR3 totals 15 residues. CDR1 is DFQATT, CDR2 SNEGSKA, per germline (reference sequence). V trimming: 6 bases; J trimming: 2 bases; junction bases outside the gene matches: 13. CDR3 in DNA: TGCAGTGCAACCCCCCTAGCGGCTCCAACCTACGAGCAGTACTTC. This translates into CSATPLAAPTYEQYF.

This clonotype was detected many times. The rearrangement links TRBV25-1 to TRBJ2-1; D is unclear. With 1 base removed from V and 13 bases from J, the gap between germline ends came to 14 bases. Germline V gives CDR1 MGHDK, CDR2 SYGVNS. The CDR3 is made up of 13 amino acids. The CDR3 is CASSESGRLTQFF. The CDR3 coding sequence is TGTGCCAGCAGTGAATCGGGCCGACTTACCCAGTTCTTC.

There are a few counts of this clonotype. The chain has TRBV5-1 and TRBJ2-3, with TRBD1 as a possible D gene (5 bases). The CDR3 spans 14 residues. V lost 5 bases to trimming and J lost 0 bases, with 10 bases between them. The germline V gene encodes CDR1 SGHRS and CDR2 YFSETQ. For the CDR3, the DNA is TGCGCCAGCAGAGACAGACCTAGCACAGATACGCAGTATTTT. Protein product: CASRDRPSTDTQYF.

This clonotype turned up a few times. The gene calls are TRBV5-4 and TRBJ1-2; 8 bases match TRBD1. Germline trimming cut 5 bases from V and 4 bases from J; bases unmatched to any gene: 10. This CDR3 is built from 15 residues. Germline CDR1 and CDR2: SGHNT and YYREEE (reference sequence). CDR3 loop: CASSPTGQGSYGYTF. CDR3 bases: TGTGCCAGCAGTCCTACCGGACAGGGCTCCTATGGCTACACCTTC.

The chain is built from TRBV13 and TRBJ2-1, with 7 bases identical to TRBD2. This CDR3 has 14 amino acids. From germline, CDR1 is PRHDT and CDR2 FYEKMQ (reference sequence). V lost 3 bases, J lost 6 bases, and 5 bases stayed unmatched. As DNA, the CDR3 is TGTGCCAGCAGCTTCCCCGGGACTACCAATGAGCAGTTCTTC. Translating it yields CASSFPGTTNEQFF.

This clonotype occurred a few times. The chain couples TRBV21-1 to TRBJ2-3. TRBV21-1 is reported as a pseudogene. The CDR3 is 13 residues long. CDR3 loop: CASSKGDTDTQYF. The CDR3 DNA follows: TGTGCCAGCAGCAAAGGAGACACAGATACGCAGTATTTT.

This clonotype was observed a few times. Written as DNA, the CDR3 is TGTGCCATAACGACTAGCGGGAGCTCCTACAATGAGCAGTTCTTC. Amino acids: CAITTSGSSYNEQFF. The chain recombines TRBV10-3 with TRBJ2-1; 12 bases align to TRBD2. The CDR3 is 15 amino acids. The germline gives CDR1 ENHRY, CDR2 SYGVKD. The V gene end was trimmed by 9 bases and the J gene end by 0 bases; junction bases not matched to a gene: 3.

In its sample, this clonotype was seen a few times. The chain uses TRBV7-9 and TRBJ2-5; 11 bases line up with TRBD1. CDR1 is SEHNR and CDR2 is FQNEAQ in the germline V gene (reference sequence). The CDR3 loop spans 16 amino acids. Germline trimming cut 5 bases from V and 5 bases from J; bases unmatched to any gene: 10. As DNA, the CDR3 is TGTGCCAGCAGCAGACAGGACAGGGGGCGTTGGGAGACCCAGTACTTC. Translation: CASSRQDRGRWETQYF.

This clonotype was seen a handful of times. The V gene is TRBV6-5, the J gene TRBJ2-6; a possible D gene is TRBD1 (6 bases). Germline CDR1 is MNHEY and CDR2 is SVGAGI. This CDR3 contains 17 residues. Trimming stripped 0 bases from V and 1 base from J, with 10 bases between. CDR3 DNA sequence: TGTGCCAGCAGTTACTCGAACAGGGTGTCTGGGGCCAACGTCCTGACTTTC. Its protein product is CASSYSNRVSGANVLTF.

This clonotype showed up just a few times. V gene TRBV10-3 combines with J gene TRBJ2-1; maybe TRBD2 (5 bases). V was cut by 2 bases and J by 6 bases, with 14 bases left in between. The CDR3 runs to 15 residues. Germline V gene sequence: CDR1 ENHRY, CDR2 SYGVKD. The CDR3 reads CAISERGANANEQFF. CDR3 nucleotides: TGTGCCATCAGTGAGCGGGGTGCCAATGCCAATGAGCAGTTCTTC.

The chain has TRBV27 and TRBJ2-1; D is undetermined. Germline CDR1 and CDR2: MNHEY and SMNVEV (reference sequence). V was pared by 0 bases and J by 8 bases, with 11 bases between. The CDR3 is 14 amino acids. CDR3 DNA: TGTGCCAGCAGTTTATCCTCGGTCGAGTATGAGCAGTTCTTC. Protein product: CASSLSSVEYEQFF.

The V gene is TRBV4-1, the J gene TRBJ2-7; D gene uncertain. The V gene lost 4 bases and the J gene lost 6 bases, with 13 bases spanning the gap. CDR1 is MGHRA, CDR2 YSYEKL, per germline. The CDR3 is 13 residues long. CDR3 amino acids: CASSLWGIGEQYF. As DNA, the CDR3 is TGCGCCAGCAGCCTATGGGGTATAGGCGAGCAGTACTTC.

This clonotype occurred a few times. This chain links TRBV6-2 or TRBV6-3 with TRBJ1-1; D gene ambiguous. V was shortened by 2 bases and J by 1 base, with 17 bases between the two germline ends. The CDR3 length is 17 residues. Germline values: CDR1 MNHEY, CDR2 SVGEGT. CDR3 nucleotides: TGTGCCAGCAGTTACGAAACAAGTATCACGAGGAACACTGAAGCTTTCTTT. As protein: CASSYETSITRNTEAFF.

This clonotype was detected only a few times. The rearrangement links TRBV20-1 to TRBJ2-1; D tentatively fits TRBD1 or TRBD2 (5 bases each). CDR1 and CDR2 (germline): DFQATT, SNEGSKA (reference sequence). The CDR3 is 16 residues long. Trimming pared 2 bases from V and 4 bases from J, leaving 18 bases between. Written as DNA, the CDR3 is TGCAGTGCTAGAAAGGGGCTAGCAAGGGTATACAATGAGCAGTTCTTC. This sequence encodes CSARKGLARVYNEQFF.

The V and J genes are TRBV5-1 and TRBJ2-5, with 7 bases matching TRBD1. Germline-derived CDR1 and CDR2 are SGHRS and YFSETQ. With 7 bases clipped from V and 1 base from J, the junction kept 4 bases outside the gene matches. This CDR3 spans 13 amino acids. In nucleotides, the CDR3 is TGCGCCAGCCCCGGGACAGCCCAAGAGACCCAGTACTTC. It yields the protein CASPGTAQETQYF. Full variable domain (outside the CDR3, taken from reference TRBV5-1 and TRBJ2-5): KAGVTQTPRYLIKTRGQQVTLSCSPISGHRSVSWYQQTPGQGLQFLFEYFSETQRNKGNFPGRFSGRQFSNSRSEMNVSTLELGDSALYLCASPGTAQETQYFGPGTRLLVL.

V and J are TRBV28 and TRBJ2-1; a weak D match, TRBD2 (6 bases). Germline V lookup: CDR1 MDHEN, CDR2 SYDVKM. The V and J ends lost 3 bases and 6 bases respectively, with 15 bases between them. The CDR3 length is 15 residues. The CDR3 loop is CASSFALALLNEQFF. CDR3 sequence (DNA): TGTGCCAGCAGTTTCGCCCTAGCGTTACTCAATGAGCAGTTCTTC.

This clonotype has more than one count but fewer than ten. The chain employs TRBV2 and TRBJ1-5; D is uncertain. Trimming removed 0 bases at V and 0 bases at J, with 18 bases between. This CDR3 is 19 amino acids long. CDR1 SNHLY and CDR2 FYNNEI come from the germline V gene. CDR3 residues: CASSEARRRVVNSNQPQHF. CDR3 in DNA: TGTGCCAGCAGTGAAGCGAGGCGGAGGGTGGTCAATAGCAATCAGCCCCAGCATTTT.

This chain uses TRBV20-1 with TRBJ1-6, with D perhaps TRBD1 (6 bases). V dropped 0 bases and J dropped 10 bases, with 10 bases sitting between them. Germline-derived CDR1 and CDR2 are DFQATT and SNEGSKA (reference sequence). CDR3 size: 13 residues. This CDR3 reads CSARDQGRSPLHF. For the CDR3, the DNA is TGCAGTGCTAGAGACCAGGGGCGATCACCCCTCCACTTT.

This clonotype is a singleton in its sample. The CDR3 nucleotides read TGTGCCAGCAGCTACTTACTAGCGGGAGTCGAGGCTACGCAGTATTTT. This gives the protein CASSYLLAGVEATQYF. V usage is TRBV28 and J usage is TRBJ2-3; 11 bases are shared with TRBD2. CDR3 length equals 16 residues. After removal of 6 bases from V and 8 bases from J, the junction contained 13 bases not matched to a gene. CDR1 and CDR2 from the germline V gene are MDHEN and SYDVKM.

The V call is TRBV7-2, the J call TRBJ2-7; D gene uncertain. The J call may be faulty, since TRBJ2-5 better matches the DNA end. The CDR3 is made up of 12 amino acids. Germline-derived CDR1 and CDR2 are SGHTA and FQGNSA. This CDR3 is CASSRARETQYF. CDR3 DNA: TGTGCCAGCAGCCGGGCTAGGGAGACCCAGTACTTC.

Remarks on this clonotype: At one end the junction does not follow the germline gene, possibly because of a read error. In DNA form, the CDR3 reads TGTGTCAGCCCGGGACAGGCGAGGGATACGCAGTATTTT. Translating gives CVSPGQARDTQYF. The V and J genes are TRBV3-1 and TRBJ2-3; 8 nucleotides line up with TRBD1. Germline CDR1 and CDR2: LGHDT and YNNKEL (reference sequence). This CDR3 has 13 amino acids.

The chain uses TRBV12-3 or TRBV12-4 and TRBJ2-1, with 10 bases fitting TRBD2. Trimming at V came to 5 bases and at J to 2 bases, leaving 6 bases not matched to a gene. The CDR3 totals 16 residues. The CDR3 is CASSRWGTSAYNEQFF. In DNA form, the CDR3 reads TGTGCCAGCAGTCGATGGGGGACTAGCGCCTACAATGAGCAGTTCTTC.

This clonotype was counted between two and nine times. The V gene is TRBV3-1, the J gene TRBJ2-3; D gene unclear. CDR1 and CDR2 from the germline V gene are LGHDT and YNNKEL (reference sequence). Trimming cost V 5 bases and J 7 bases, with 10 bases left between them. The CDR3 spans 12 residues. The CDR3 is CASSRGEYTQYF. The CDR3 DNA follows: TGTGCCAGCAGCAGAGGAGAGTATACGCAGTATTTT.

There are a few counts of this clonotype. The chain is built from TRBV10-3 and TRBJ2-7, with D possibly TRBD2 on 6 matching bases. Germline CDR1 and CDR2: ENHRY and SYGVKD. The CDR3 extends over 14 amino acids. V was pared by 5 bases and J by 7 bases, with 18 bases between. For the CDR3, the DNA is TGTGCCATCAGTCCGGAGGGCAGGGTGGGTGAGCAGTACTTC. Residues: CAISPEGRVGEQYF.

The chain uses TRBV28 and TRBJ1-1; 9 bases align to TRBD1. After removal of 5 bases from V and 11 bases from J, the junction contained 9 bases not matched to a gene. The CDR3 is 13 amino acids. The germline gives CDR1 MDHEN, CDR2 SYDVKM. CDR3 DNA sequence: TGTGCCAGCAGTCCCGGGACAGGGTTCGTGGCTTTCTTT. Translating it yields CASSPGTGFVAFF.

This clonotype came up a few times. The chain couples TRBV20-1 to TRBJ2-1; D is unresolved. The germline gives CDR1 DFQATT, CDR2 SNEGSKA (reference sequence). V gave up 1 base and J gave up 7 bases, with 14 bases separating them. CDR3 length equals 14 residues. DNA for the CDR3: TGCAGTGCTAGAGCCGAGGTATTTGTAAATGAGCAGTTCTTC. It encodes CSARAEVFVNEQFF.

This clonotype was counted between two and nine times. The genes are TRBV5-1 and TRBJ1-1, with no clear D. This CDR3 spans 13 amino acids. Germline-derived CDR1 and CDR2 are SGHRS and YFSETQ. V lost 1 base to trimming and J lost 9 bases, with 13 bases between them. CDR3 sequence (DNA): TGCGCCAGCAGCTTGAATAGGCAGGACCAAGCTTTCTTT. Encoded protein: CASSLNRQDQAFF.

The chain recombines TRBV12-3 or TRBV12-4 with TRBJ1-5; no firm D call. V gave up 4 bases and J gave up 1 base, with 11 bases separating them. There are 15 residues in the CDR3. The CDR3 sequence is CASSSWTVSNQPQHF. DNA of the CDR3: TGTGCCAGCAGTTCCTGGACGGTGAGCAATCAGCCCCAGCATTTT.